This T cell receptor beta chain was recovered during a study of T cell repertoires in cytomegalovirus infection. Across the whole study: Newly reported HLA-C-restricted and thoroughly characterized HLA-B-restricted CMV epitopes were employed.

A remark on this clonotype: Its antigen remains unidentified.

Regarding the study as a whole: Ex vivo, HLA-C-restricted CMV-specific TCR beta clonotypes prevailed over the rest of the response. Cumulative frequency (of public TCR beta family members) identified carriers of CMV plus the relevant HLA.

A single record per CDR3 protein comes from TCRdb applying MiXCR to the reads. This sample yields about 570,000 distinct CDR3 sequences, of which 35% to 50% are seen a single time; over 45% belongs to the top ten. With 5 bases clipped from V and 3 bases from J, the junction kept 5 bases outside the gene matches. CDR3 length equals 14 residues. Germline lookup yields CDR1 SEHNR and CDR2 FQNEAQ (reference sequence). The chain employs TRBV7-9 and TRBJ2-3; 7 nucleotides match TRBD1. This material consisted of cultured PBMCs, taken from culture after CMV antigen stimulation. This clonotype was sampled from a human donor in good health (CMV status not recorded). Some clones in this sample may be carry-over from other donors' samples. The CDR3 DNA sequence: TGTGCCAGCAGCCTCCCGACAGGGACAGATACGCAGTATTTT. It specifies CASSLPTGTDTQYF.